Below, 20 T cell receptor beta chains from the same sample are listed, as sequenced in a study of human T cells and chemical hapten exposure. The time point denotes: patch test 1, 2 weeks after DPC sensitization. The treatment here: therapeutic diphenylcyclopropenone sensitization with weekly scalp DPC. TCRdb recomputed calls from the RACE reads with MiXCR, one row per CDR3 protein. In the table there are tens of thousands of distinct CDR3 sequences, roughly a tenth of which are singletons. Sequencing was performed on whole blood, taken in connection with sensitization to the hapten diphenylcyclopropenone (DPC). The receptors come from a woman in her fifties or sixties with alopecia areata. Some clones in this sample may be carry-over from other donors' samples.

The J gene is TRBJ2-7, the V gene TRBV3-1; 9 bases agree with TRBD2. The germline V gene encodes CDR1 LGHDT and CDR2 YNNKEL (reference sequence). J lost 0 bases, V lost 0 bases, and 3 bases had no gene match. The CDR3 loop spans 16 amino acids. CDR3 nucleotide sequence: TGTGCCAGCAGCCAAGATCGACTAGCGGCCTCCTACGAGCAGTACTTC. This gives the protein CASSQDRLAASYEQYF.

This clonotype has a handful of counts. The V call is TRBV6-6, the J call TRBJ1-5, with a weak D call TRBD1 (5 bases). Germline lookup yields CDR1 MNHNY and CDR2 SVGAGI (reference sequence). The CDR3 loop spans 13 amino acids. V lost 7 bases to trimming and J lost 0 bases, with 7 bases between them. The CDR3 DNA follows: TGTGCCAGCAAGGGACCTAGCAATCAGCCCCAGCATTTT. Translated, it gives CASKGPSNQPQHF.

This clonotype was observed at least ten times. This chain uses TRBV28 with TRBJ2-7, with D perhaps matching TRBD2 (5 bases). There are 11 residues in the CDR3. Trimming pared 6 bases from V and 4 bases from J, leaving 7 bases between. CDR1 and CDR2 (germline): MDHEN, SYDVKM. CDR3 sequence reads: CASREAYEQYF. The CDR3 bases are TGTGCCAGCAGGGAGGCTTACGAGCAGTACTTC.

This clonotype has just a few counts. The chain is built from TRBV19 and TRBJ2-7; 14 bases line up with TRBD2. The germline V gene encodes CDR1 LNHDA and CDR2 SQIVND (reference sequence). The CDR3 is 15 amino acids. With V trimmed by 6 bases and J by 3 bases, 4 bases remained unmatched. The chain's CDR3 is CASSDGTSGSYEQYF. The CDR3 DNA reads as TGTGCCAGTAGCGACGGGACTAGCGGGAGCTACGAGCAGTACTTC. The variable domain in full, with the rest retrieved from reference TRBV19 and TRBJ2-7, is DGGITQSPKYLFRKEGQNVTLSCEQNLNHDAMYWYRQDPGQGLRLIYYSQIVNDFQKGDIAEGYSVSREKKESFPLTVTSAQKNPTAFYLCASSDGTSGSYEQYFGPGTRLTVT.

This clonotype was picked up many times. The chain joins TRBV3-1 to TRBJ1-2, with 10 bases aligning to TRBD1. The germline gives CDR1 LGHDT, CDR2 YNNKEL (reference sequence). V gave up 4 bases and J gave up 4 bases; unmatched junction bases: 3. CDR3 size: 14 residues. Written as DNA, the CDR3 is TGTGCCAGCAGCCGGACAGGGGGTTTCTATGGCTACACCTTC. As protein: CASSRTGGFYGYTF.

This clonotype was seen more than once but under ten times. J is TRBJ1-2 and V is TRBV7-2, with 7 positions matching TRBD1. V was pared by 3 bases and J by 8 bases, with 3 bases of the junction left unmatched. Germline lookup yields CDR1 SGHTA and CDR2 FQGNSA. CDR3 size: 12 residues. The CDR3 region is CASSFTGEGYTF. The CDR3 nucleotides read TGTGCCAGCAGCTTTACAGGGGAAGGCTACACCTTC.

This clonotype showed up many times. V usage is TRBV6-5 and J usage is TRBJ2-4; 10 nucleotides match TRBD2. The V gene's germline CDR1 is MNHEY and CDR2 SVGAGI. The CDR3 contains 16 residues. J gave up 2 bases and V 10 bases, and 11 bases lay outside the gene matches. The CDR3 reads CATRLAGGLSKNIQYF. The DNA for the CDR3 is TGTGCCACCCGATTAGCGGGGGGCCTTTCCAAAAACATTCAGTACTTC.

In nucleotides, the CDR3 is TGTGCTATTATACCGGGGGTGGGCGACAATGAGCAGTTCTTC. Residues: CAIIPGVGDNEQFF. The chain joins TRBV6-1 to TRBJ2-1, with a weak D call TRBD2 (6 bases). This CDR3 has 14 residues. The germline CDR1 and CDR2 sequences are MNHNS and SASEGT.

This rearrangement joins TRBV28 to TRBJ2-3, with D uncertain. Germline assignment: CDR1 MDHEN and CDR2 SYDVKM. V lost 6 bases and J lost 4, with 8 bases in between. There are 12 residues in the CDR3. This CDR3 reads CASRQNPDTQYF. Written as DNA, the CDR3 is TGTGCCAGCAGACAGAATCCAGATACGCAGTATTTT.

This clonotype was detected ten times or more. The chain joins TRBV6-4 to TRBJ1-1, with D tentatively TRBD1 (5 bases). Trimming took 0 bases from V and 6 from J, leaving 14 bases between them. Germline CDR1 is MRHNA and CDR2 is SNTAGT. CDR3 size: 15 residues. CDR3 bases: TGTGCCAGCAGTGACTCCGGACTAGGGGACTCTGAAGCTTTCTTT. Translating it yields CASSDSGLGDSEAFF.

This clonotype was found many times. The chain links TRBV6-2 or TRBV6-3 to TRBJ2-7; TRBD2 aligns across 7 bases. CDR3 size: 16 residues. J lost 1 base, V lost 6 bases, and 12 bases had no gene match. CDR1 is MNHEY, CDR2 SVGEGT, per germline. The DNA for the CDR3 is TGTGCCAGCAGGAAAGAGACTAGCACCCCTTCCTACGAGCAGTACTTC. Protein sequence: CASRKETSTPSYEQYF.

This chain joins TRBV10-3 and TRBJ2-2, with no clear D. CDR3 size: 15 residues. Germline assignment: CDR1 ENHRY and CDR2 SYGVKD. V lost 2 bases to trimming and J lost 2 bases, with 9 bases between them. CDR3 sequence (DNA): TGTGCCATCAGTGAGGTATGGGGTAACACCGGGGAGCTGTTTTTT. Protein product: CAISEVWGNTGELFF.

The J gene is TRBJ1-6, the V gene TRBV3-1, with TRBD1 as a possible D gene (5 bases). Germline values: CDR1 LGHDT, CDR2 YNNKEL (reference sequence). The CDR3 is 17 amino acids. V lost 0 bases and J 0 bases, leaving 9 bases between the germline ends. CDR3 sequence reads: CASSQDRTLSYNSPLHF. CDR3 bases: TGTGCCAGCAGCCAAGATCGGACACTCTCCTATAATTCACCCCTCCACTTT.

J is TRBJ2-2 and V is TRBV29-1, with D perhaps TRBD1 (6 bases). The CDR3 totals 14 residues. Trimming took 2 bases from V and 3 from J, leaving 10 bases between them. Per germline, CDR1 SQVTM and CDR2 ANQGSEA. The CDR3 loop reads CSVEQGPHTGELFF. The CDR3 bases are TGCAGCGTTGAACAGGGGCCTCACACCGGGGAGCTGTTTTTT.

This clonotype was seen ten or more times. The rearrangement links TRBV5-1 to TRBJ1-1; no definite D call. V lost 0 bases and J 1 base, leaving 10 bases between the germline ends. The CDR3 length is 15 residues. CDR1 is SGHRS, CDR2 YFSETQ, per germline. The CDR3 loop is CASSLVSTANTEAFF. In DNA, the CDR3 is TGCGCCAGCAGCTTGGTATCAACCGCGAACACTGAAGCTTTCTTT.

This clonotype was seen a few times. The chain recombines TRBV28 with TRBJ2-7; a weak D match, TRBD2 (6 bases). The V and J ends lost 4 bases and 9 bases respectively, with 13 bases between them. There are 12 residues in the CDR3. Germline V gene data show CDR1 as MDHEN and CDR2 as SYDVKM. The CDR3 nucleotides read TGTGCCAGCAGTTCCCCCGGGACTCGGCAGTACTTC. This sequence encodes CASSSPGTRQYF.

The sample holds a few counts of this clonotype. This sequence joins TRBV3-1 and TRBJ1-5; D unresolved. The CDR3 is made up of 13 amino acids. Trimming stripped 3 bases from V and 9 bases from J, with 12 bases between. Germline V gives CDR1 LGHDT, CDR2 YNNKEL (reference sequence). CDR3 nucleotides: TGTGCCAGCAGCCATTTCGATGTTGGGCCCCAGCATTTT. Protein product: CASSHFDVGPQHF. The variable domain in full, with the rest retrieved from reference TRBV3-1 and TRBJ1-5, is DTAVSQTPKYLVTQMGNDKSIKCEQNLGHDTMYWYKQDSKKFLKIMFSYNNKELIINETVPNRFSPKSPDKAHLNLHINSLELGDSAVYFCASSHFDVGPQHFGDGTRLSIL.

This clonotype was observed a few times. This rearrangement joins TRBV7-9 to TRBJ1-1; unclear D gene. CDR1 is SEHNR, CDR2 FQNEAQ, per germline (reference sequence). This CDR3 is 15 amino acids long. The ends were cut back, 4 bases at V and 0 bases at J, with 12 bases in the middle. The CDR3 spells CASSSGRTMNTEAFF. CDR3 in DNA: TGTGCCAGCAGCTCAGGTCGAACTATGAACACTGAAGCTTTCTTT.

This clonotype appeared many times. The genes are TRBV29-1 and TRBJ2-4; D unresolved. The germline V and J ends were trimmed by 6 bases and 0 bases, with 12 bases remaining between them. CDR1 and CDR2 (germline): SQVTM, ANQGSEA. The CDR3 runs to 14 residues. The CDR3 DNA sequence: TGCAGCGTGCTCACAGACCTAGCCAAAAACATTCAGTACTTC. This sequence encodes CSVLTDLAKNIQYF. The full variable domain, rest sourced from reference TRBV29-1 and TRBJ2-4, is SAVISQKPSRDICQRGTSLTIQCQVDSQVTMMFWYRQQPGQSLTLIATANQGSEATYESGFVIDKFPISRPNLTFSTLTVSNMSPEDSSIYLCSVLTDLAKNIQYFGAGTRLSVL.

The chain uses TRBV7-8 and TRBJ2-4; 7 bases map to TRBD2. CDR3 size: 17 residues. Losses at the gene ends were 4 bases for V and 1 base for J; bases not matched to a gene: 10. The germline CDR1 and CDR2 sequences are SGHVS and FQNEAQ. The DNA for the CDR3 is TGTGCCAGCAGCTCAAGAGGGCTAGCGGTCGCCAAAAACATTCAGTACTTC. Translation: CASSSRGLAVAKNIQYF.